What follows describes a single TCR beta chain. This sample was included in a study of CD8+ T cells in alopecia areata. Treatment indicated: oral pan-JAK inhibitor, 5-10 mg twice daily. Extraction and reverse transcription of RNA yielded cDNA as the sequencing template. Profiling relied on immunoSEQ multiplex PCR, and the TCRdb table lists in-frame clones only, not all of them. The sample consists of some 200,000 clones, 45% to 65% of them appearing once. This CDR3 contains 14 residues. V lost 3 bases to trimming and J lost 5 bases, with 13 bases between them. The V gene's germline CDR1 is MNHEY and CDR2 SMNVEV (reference sequence).

The specimen was CD4+ T cells sorted from blood, collected at week 4, from a patient treated with tofacitinib. The chain uses TRBV27 and TRBJ1-2, with D unclear. This TCR derives from a human donor with alopecia areata. CDR3 nucleotide sequence: TGTGCCAGCAGTTTCGACGTCGGGAGTTATGGCTACACCTTC. Protein sequence: CASSFDVGSYGYTF.